The clone carrying this T cell receptor (beta chain) was seen repeatedly, ten times or more. Its antigen remains unidentified. The data stem from a study of spatial heterogeneity in lung cancer. Study at large: Alpha-chain sequences were consistently detected in smaller numbers than beta-chain sequences. The study's findings and limits: At resection, ubiquitous expanded tumor TCRs appeared in blood more than at follow-up.

Time point: sample taken at primary tumor resection. Without sorting, whole RNA was sequenced from tumor, nontumor lung or frozen PBMC. Unique molecular identifiers, one per molecule, were present on every TCR cDNA molecule. One entry per CDR3 protein, called by TCRdb with MiXCR from the 5' RACE reads. The table records around 75,000 distinct CDR3 sequences, roughly 15% of them present only once. Trimming pared 0 bases from V and 4 bases from J, leaving 11 bases between. Germline V gene data show CDR1 as ENHRY and CDR2 as SYGVKD. CDR3 length: 15 residues. The chain combines TRBV10-3 with TRBJ2-3; possibly TRBD2 for D (6 bases). Specimen: PBMCs, collected at surgery. This receptor was taken from a male donor with early-stage non-small cell lung cancer. The CDR3 region has the DNA TGTGCCATCAGTGAGTCTGGAGGGACGGCAGATACGCAGTATTTT. The encoded protein is CAISESGGTADTQYF.